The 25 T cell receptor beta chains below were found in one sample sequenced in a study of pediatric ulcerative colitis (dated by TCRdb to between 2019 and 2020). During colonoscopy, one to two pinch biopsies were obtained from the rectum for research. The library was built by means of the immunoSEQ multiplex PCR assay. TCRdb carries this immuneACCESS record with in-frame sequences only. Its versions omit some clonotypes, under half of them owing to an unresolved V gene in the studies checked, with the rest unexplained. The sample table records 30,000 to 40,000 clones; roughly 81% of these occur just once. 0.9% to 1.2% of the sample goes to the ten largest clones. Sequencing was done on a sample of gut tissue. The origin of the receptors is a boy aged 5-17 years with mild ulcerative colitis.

The CDR3 nucleotides read TGTGCCAGCAGCTTATATGGGGGGAACAATGAGCAGTTCTTC. Translating it yields CASSLYGGNNEQFF. This chain joins TRBV7-3 and TRBJ2-1; tentatively, D is TRBD2 (6 bases). This CDR3 has 14 residues. CDR1 and CDR2 (germline): SGHTA, FQGTGA. Trimming stripped 2 bases from V and 5 bases from J, with 10 bases between.

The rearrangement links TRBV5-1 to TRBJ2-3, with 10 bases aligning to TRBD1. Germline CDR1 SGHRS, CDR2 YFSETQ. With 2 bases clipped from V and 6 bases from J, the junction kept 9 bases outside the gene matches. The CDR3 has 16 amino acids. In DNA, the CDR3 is TGCGCCAGCAGCTTCTCCGGGGGACAGGGGCCCGATACGCAGTATTTT. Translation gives CASSFSGGQGPDTQYF.

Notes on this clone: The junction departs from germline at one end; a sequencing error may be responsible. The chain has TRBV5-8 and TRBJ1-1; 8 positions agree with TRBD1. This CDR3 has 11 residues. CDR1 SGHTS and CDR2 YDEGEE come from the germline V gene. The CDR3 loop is CASSYGTGPTF. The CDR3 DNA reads TGTGCCAGCAGCTACGGGACAGGCCCTACATTT.

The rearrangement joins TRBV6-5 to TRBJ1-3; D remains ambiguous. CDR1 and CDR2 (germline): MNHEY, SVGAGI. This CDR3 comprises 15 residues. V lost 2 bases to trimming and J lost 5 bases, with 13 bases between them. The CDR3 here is CASSYAGDIRNTIYF. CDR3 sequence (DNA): TGTGCCAGCAGTTACGCCGGGGATATTAGAAACACCATATATTTT.

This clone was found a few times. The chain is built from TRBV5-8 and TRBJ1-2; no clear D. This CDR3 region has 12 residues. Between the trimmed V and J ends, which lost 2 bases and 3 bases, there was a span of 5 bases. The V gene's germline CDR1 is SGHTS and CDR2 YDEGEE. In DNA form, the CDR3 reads TGTGCCAGCAGCTTCCCAGACTATGGCTACACCTTC. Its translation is CASSFPDYGYTF.

CDR3 in amino acids: CASSFRIGPTYGYTF. The CDR3 bases are TGTGCCAGCAGCTTTCGTATTGGGCCAACCTATGGCTACACCTTC. The chain has TRBV11-2 and TRBJ1-2; D gene uncertain. Germline-derived CDR1 and CDR2 are SGHAT and FQNNGV. This CDR3 is 15 amino acids long. V lost 3 bases, J lost 4 bases, and 15 bases lay in between. The full variable domain, with the rest looked up from reference TRBV11-2 and TRBJ1-2, is EAGVAQSPRYKIIEKRQSVAFWCNPISGHATLYWYQQILGQGPKLLIQFQNNGVVDDSQLPKDRFSAERLKGVDSTLKIQPAKLEDSAVYLCASSFRIGPTYGYTFGSGTRLTVV.

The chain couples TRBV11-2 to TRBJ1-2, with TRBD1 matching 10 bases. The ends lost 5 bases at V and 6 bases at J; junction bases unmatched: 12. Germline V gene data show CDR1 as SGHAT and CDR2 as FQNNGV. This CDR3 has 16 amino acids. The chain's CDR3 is CASSEFRDRGLNGYTF. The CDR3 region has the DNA TGTGCCAGCAGCGAATTCCGGGACAGGGGACTAAATGGCTACACCTTC.

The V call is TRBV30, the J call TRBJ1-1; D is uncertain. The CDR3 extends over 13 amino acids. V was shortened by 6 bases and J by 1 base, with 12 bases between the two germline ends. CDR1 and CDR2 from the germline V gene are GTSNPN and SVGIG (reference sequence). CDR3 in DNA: TGTGCCTGTGAAAGACTCAGGAACACTGAAGCTTTCTTT. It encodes CACERLRNTEAFF.

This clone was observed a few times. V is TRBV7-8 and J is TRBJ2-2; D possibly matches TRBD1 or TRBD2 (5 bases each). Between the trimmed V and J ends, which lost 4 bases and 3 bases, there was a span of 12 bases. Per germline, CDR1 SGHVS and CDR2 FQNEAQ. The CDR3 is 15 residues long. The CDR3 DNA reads TGTGCCAGCAGCTGGGACCGATGGTACACCGGGGAGCTGTTTTTT. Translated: CASSWDRWYTGELFF.

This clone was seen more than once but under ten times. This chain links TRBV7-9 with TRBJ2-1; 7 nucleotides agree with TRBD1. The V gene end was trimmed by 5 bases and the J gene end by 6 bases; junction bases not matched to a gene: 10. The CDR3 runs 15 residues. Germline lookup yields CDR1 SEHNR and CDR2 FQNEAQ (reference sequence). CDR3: CASSRGGFSGNEQFF. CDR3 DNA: TGTGCCAGCAGCCGAGGGGGCTTCTCCGGCAATGAGCAGTTCTTC.

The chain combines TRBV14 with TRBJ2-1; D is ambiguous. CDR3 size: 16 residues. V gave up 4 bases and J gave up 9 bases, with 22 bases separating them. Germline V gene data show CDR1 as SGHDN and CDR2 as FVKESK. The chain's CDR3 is CASSPSPPLEIPEQFF. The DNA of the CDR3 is TGTGCCAGCAGCCCCTCTCCCCCACTTGAGATTCCTGAGCAGTTCTTC.

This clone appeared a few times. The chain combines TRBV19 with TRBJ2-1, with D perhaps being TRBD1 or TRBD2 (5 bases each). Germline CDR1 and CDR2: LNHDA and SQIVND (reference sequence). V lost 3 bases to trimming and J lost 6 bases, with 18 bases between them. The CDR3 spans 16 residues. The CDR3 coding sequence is TGTGCCAGTAGTATCTATTCGGGGCGAGCCTTCAATGAGCAGTTCTTC. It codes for CASSIYSGRAFNEQFF.

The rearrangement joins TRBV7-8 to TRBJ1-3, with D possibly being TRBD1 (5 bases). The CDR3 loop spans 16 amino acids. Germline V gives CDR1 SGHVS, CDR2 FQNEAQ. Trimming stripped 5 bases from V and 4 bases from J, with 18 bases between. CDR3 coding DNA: TGTGCCAGCAGCCGAGGGACTCCGGTGGAAGGAAACACCATATATTTT. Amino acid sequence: CASSRGTPVEGNTIYF.

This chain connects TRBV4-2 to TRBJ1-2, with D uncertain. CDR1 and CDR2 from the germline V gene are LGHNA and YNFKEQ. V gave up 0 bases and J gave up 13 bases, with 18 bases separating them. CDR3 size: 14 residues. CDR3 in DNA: TGTGCCAGCAGCCAAGATATAACCGGGGAGGAGCCCACCTTC. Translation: CASSQDITGEEPTF.

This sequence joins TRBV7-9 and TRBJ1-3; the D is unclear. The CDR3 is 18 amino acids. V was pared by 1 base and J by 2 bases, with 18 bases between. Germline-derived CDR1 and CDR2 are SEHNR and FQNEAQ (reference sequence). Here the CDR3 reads CASSLVLLLAIPGNTIYF. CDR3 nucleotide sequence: TGTGCCAGCAGCTTAGTTTTACTTTTGGCGATCCCTGGAAACACCATATATTTT.

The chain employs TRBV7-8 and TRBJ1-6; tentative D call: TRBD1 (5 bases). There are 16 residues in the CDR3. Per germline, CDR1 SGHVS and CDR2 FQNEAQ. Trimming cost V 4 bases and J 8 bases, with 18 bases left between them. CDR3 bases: TGTGCCAGCAGCTACAGGACGGAAAACTCTGATTCACCCCTCCACTTT. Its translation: CASSYRTENSDSPLHF.

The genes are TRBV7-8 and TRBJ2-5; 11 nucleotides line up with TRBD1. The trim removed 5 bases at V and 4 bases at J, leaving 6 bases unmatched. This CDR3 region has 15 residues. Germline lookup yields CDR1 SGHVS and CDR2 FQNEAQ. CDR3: CASSQMDRGRETQYF. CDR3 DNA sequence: TGTGCCAGCAGCCAAATGGACAGGGGGCGAGAGACCCAGTACTTC.

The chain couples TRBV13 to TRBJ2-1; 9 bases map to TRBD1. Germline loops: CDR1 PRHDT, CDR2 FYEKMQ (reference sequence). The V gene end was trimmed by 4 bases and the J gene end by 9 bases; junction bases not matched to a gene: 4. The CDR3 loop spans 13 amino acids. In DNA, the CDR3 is TGTGCCAGCAGCTCGGGACAGGGTGGTGAGCAGTTCTTC. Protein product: CASSSGQGGEQFF.

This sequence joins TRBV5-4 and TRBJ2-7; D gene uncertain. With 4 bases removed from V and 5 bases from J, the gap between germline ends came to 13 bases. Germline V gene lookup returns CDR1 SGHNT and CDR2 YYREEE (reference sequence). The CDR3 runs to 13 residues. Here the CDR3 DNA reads TGTGCCAGCAGCCCCGGCCCTACCCACGAGCAGTACTTC. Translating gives CASSPGPTHEQYF. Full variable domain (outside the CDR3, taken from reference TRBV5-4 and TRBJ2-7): ETGVTQSPTHLIKTRGQQVTLRCSSQSGHNTVSWYQQALGQGPQFIFQYYREEENGRGNFPPRFSGLQFPNYSSELNVNALELDDSALYLCASSPGPTHEQYFGPGTRLTVT.

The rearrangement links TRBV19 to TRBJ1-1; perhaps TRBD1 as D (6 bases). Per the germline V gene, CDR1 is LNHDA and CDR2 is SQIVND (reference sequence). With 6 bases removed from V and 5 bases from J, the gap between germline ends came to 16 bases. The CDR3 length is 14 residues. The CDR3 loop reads CASSPLQGGTEAFF. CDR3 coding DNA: TGTGCCAGTAGCCCCTTACAGGGAGGGACTGAAGCTTTCTTT. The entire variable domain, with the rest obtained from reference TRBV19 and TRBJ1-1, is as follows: DGGITQSPKYLFRKEGQNVTLSCEQNLNHDAMYWYRQDPGQGLRLIYYSQIVNDFQKGDIAEGYSVSREKKESFPLTVTSAQKNPTAFYLCASSPLQGGTEAFFGQGTRLTVV.

The DNA of the CDR3 is TGTGCCAGCAGCTCAGACAGATCGGGAAACACCATATATTTT. This sequence encodes CASSSDRSGNTIYF. J is TRBJ1-3 and V is TRBV2; D might be TRBD1 (5 bases). The CDR3 spans 14 residues. Germline values: CDR1 SNHLY, CDR2 FYNNEI. V lost 6 bases and J 4 bases, leaving 13 bases between the germline ends.

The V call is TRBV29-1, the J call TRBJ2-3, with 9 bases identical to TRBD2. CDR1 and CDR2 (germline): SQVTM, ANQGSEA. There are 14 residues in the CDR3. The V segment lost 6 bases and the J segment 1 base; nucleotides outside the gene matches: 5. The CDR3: CSVALAGRTDTQYF. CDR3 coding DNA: TGCAGCGTGGCCCTAGCGGGGCGCACAGATACGCAGTATTTT.

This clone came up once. The chain's CDR3 is CSVGDGYTEAFF. The CDR3 DNA is TGCAGCGTTGGAGACGGTTACACTGAAGCTTTCTTT. This chain uses TRBV29-1 with TRBJ1-1; D remains ambiguous. The germline V and J ends were trimmed by 4 bases and 3 bases, with 9 bases remaining between them. The CDR3 contains 12 residues. CDR1 SQVTM and CDR2 ANQGSEA come from the germline V gene.

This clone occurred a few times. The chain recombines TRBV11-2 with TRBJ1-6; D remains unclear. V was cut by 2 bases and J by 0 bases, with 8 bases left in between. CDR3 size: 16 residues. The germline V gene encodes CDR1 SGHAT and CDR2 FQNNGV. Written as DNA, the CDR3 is TGTGCCAGCAGCTTATATCCCCTCTCCTATAATTCACCCCTCCACTTT. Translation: CASSLYPLSYNSPLHF.

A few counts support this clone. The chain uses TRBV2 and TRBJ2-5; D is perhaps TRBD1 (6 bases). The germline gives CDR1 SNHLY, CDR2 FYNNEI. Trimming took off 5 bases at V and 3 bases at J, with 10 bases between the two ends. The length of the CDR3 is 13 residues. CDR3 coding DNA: TGTGCCAGCAGTTATCAGGGGAAAGAGACCCAGTACTTC. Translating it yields CASSYQGKETQYF.